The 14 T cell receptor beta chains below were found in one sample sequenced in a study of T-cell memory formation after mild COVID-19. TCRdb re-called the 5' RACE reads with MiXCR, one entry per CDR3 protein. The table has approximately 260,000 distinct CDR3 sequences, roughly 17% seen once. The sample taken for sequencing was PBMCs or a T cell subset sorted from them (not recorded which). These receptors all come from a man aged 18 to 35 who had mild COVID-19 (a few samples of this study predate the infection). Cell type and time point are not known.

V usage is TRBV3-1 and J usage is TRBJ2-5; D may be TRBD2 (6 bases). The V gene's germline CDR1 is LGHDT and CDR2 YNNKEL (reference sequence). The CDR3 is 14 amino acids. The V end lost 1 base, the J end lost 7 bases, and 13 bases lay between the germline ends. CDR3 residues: CASSQVGLKATQYF. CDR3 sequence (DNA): TGTGCCAGCAGCCAAGTGGGACTCAAAGCGACCCAGTACTTC.

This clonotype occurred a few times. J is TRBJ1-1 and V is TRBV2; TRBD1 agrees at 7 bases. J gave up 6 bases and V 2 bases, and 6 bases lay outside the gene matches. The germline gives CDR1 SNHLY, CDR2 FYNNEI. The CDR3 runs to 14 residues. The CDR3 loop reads CASSEFDQGAEAFF. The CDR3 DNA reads TGTGCCAGCAGTGAATTTGATCAGGGGGCTGAAGCTTTCTTT.

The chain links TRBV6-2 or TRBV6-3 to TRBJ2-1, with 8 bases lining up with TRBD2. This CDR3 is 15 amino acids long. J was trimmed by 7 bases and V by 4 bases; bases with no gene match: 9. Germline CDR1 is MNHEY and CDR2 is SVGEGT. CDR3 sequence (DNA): TGTGCCAGCAGTTCGGAGGGGGGACTAGGGAATGAGCAGTTCTTC. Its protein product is CASSSEGGLGNEQFF.

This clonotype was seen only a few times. For the CDR3, the DNA is TGTGCCAGCAGCTTAGATACGGGGCGGACCGGGGAGCTGTTTTTT. The encoded protein is CASSLDTGRTGELFF. The chain has TRBV7-2 and TRBJ2-2; D tentatively fits TRBD1 or TRBD2 (5 bases each). The length of the CDR3 is 15 residues. Germline CDR1 SGHTA, CDR2 FQGNSA. Between the trimmed V and J ends, which lost 1 base and 5 bases, there was a span of 11 bases.

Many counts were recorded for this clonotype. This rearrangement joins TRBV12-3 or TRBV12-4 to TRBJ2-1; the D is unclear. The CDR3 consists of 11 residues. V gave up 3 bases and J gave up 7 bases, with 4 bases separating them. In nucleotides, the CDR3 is TGTGCCAGCAGTTTTAGGAATGAGCAGTTCTTC. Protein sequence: CASSFRNEQFF.

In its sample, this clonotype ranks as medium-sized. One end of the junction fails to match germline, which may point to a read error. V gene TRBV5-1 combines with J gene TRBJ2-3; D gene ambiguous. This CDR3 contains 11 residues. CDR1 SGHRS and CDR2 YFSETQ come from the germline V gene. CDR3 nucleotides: TGTGCCAGCAGCTTTACAGATACGCAGTATTTT. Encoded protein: CASSFTDTQYF.

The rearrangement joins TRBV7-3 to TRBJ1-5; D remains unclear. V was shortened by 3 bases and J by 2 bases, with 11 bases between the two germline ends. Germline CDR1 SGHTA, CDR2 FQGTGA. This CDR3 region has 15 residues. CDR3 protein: CASSLSGTGNQPQHF. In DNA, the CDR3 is TGTGCCAGCAGCTTGTCGGGAACGGGCAATCAGCCCCAGCATTTT.

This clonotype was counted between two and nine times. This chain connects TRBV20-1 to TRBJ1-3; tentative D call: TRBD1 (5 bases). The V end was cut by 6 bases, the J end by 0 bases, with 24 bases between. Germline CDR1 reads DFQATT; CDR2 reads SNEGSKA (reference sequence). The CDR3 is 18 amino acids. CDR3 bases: TGCAGTGCGGGGACTGTTCCGAGGGATGTAATCTCTGGAAACACCATATATTTT. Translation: CSAGTVPRDVISGNTIYF.

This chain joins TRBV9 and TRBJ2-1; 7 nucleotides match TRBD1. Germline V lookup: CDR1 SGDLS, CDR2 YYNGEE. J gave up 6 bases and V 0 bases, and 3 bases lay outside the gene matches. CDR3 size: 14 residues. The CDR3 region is CASSVGQGSNEQFF. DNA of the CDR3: TGTGCCAGCAGCGTAGGACAGGGCAGCAATGAGCAGTTCTTC.

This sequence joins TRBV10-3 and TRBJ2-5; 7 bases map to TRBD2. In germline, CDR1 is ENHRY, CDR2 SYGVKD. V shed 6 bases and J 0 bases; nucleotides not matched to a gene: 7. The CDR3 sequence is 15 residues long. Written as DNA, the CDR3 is TGTGCCATCAGGGCCTCCAGCGGGGACCAAGAGACCCAGTACTTC. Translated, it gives CAIRASSGDQETQYF.

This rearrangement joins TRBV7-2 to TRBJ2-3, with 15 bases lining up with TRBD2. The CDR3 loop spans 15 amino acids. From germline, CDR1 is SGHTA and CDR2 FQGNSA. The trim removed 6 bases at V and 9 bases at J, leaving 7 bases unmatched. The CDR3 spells CASRPGTSGGPTQYF. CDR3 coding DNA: TGTGCCAGCAGACCCGGGACTAGCGGGGGGCCGACGCAGTATTTT.

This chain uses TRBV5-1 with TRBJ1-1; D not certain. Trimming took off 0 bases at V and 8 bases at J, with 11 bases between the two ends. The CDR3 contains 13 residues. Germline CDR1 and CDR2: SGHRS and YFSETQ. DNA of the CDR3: TGCGCCAGCAGCTTGGAGGGAGTCTCAGAAGCTTTCTTT. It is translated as CASSLEGVSEAFF.

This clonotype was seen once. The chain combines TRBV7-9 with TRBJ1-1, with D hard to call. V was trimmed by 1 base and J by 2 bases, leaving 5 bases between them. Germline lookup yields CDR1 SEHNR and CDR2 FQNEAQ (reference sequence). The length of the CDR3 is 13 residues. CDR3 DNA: TGTGCCAGCAGCTTAGTAGCCAACACTGAAGCTTTCTTT. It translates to CASSLVANTEAFF.

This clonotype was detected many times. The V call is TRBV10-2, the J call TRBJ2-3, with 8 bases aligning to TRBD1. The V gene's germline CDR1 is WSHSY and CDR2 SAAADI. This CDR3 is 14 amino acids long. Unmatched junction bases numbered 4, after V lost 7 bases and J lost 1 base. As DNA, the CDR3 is TGCGCCAGCACGGCGACAGGGGGCACAGATACGCAGTATTTT. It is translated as CASTATGGTDTQYF.